These 16 T cell receptor beta chains were sequenced from one sample in a study of shared clonotypes between healthy human individuals. Libraries were prepared by immunoSEQ multiplex PCR; TCRdb keeps only in-frame clonotypes and omits some of them. The table includes about 100,000 clones, around half detected once. The sequenced sample was PBMCs. These receptors were taken from a woman in her thirties or forties in good health. Some clones in this sample may be carry-over from other donors' samples.

This clone was picked up one time. In nucleotides, the CDR3 is TGCGCCAGCAGCTTGGATGGGGGGCTAGCGGGAGGCTCCTACAATGAGCAGTTCTTC. Translation gives CASSLDGGLAGGSYNEQFF. V usage is TRBV4-3 and J usage is TRBJ2-1; 11 nucleotides match TRBD2. V lost 5 bases and J lost 0; bases outside the gene matches: 12. The CDR3 sequence is 19 residues long. CDR1 and CDR2 (germline): LGHNA, YSLEER.

The chain couples TRBV10-3 to TRBJ2-7; tentative D call: TRBD2 (5 bases). CDR3 length: 14 residues. Per germline, CDR1 ENHRY and CDR2 SYGVKD. Deletions cut 0 bases from V and 3 bases from J, with 9 bases between. The CDR3 loop reads CAISESGNYYEQYF. The CDR3 DNA sequence: TGTGCCATCAGTGAGTCCGGGAATTACTACGAGCAGTACTTC.

The chain uses TRBV7-3 and TRBJ2-3, with TRBD1 matching 7 bases. This CDR3 has 14 amino acids. J gave up 1 base and V 5 bases, and 3 bases lay outside the gene matches. Germline V gives CDR1 SGHTA, CDR2 FQGTGA. The CDR3 DNA reads as TGTGCCAGCAGCCGTGGACAGGGCACAGATACGCAGTATTTT. As protein: CASSRGQGTDTQYF.

CDR3 sequence (DNA): TGTGCCAGCAGTCACCGGGCTAGCGGGAGTGGGATCGGGGAGCTGTTTTTT. Translating gives CASSHRASGSGIGELFF. This sequence joins TRBV5-6 and TRBJ2-2; 10 nucleotides agree with TRBD2. This CDR3 has 17 amino acids. The germline V gene encodes CDR1 SGHDT and CDR2 YYEEEE. Germline trimming cut 5 bases from V and 7 bases from J; bases unmatched to any gene: 14.

The chain joins TRBV7-3 to TRBJ2-7; TRBD2 agrees at 13 bases. The CDR3 runs 14 residues. Germline V gene sequence: CDR1 SGHTA, CDR2 FQGTGA. Unmatched junction bases numbered 2, after V lost 5 bases and J lost 4 bases. The CDR3: CASSPGLAGYEQYF. The CDR3 DNA reads as TGTGCCAGCAGCCCGGGACTAGCGGGGTACGAGCAGTACTTC.

This clone was seen many times. This chain joins TRBV29-1 and TRBJ2-7; 9 positions agree with TRBD2. This CDR3 contains 15 residues. J was trimmed by 3 bases and V by 1 base; bases with no gene match: 7. From germline, CDR1 is SQVTM and CDR2 ANQGSEA. CDR3 nucleotide sequence: TGCAGCGTTGAAGGCCTAGCGGGAACCGTCTACGAGCAGTACTTC. This encodes CSVEGLAGTVYEQYF.

This clone has a handful of counts. The chain combines TRBV7-2 with TRBJ1-4; D ambiguous. V gave up 5 bases and J gave up 3 bases, with 13 bases separating them. The CDR3 totals 15 residues. Germline V gene lookup returns CDR1 SGHTA and CDR2 FQGNSA. DNA for the CDR3: TGTGCCAGCAGCCCTGTTGGAGGATCTAATGAAAAACTGTTTTTT. Its protein product is CASSPVGGSNEKLFF.

V is TRBV5-1 and J is TRBJ2-7; 12 positions match TRBD2. Unmatched junction bases numbered 3, after V lost 5 bases and J lost 3 bases. Germline CDR1 is SGHRS and CDR2 is YFSETQ. This CDR3 has 14 residues. Here the CDR3 reads CASRRTSGNYEQYF. In DNA, the CDR3 is TGCGCCAGCAGGCGGACTAGCGGGAACTACGAGCAGTACTTC.

In this sample, this clone turned up many times. The J gene is TRBJ1-5, the V gene TRBV4-1; D call uncertain. Trimming stripped 0 bases from V and 1 base from J, with 7 bases between. This CDR3 region has 15 residues. Germline CDR1 reads MGHRA; CDR2 reads YSYEKL. The CDR3 sequence: CASSQDVRSNQPQHF. The CDR3 nucleotides are TGCGCCAGCAGCCAAGATGTGAGGAGCAATCAGCCCCAGCATTTT.

The J gene is TRBJ2-5, the V gene TRBV28; D is unresolved. Germline V lookup: CDR1 MDHEN, CDR2 SYDVKM. The ends were cut back, 2 bases at V and 6 bases at J, with 10 bases in the middle. The CDR3 runs to 13 residues. As DNA, the CDR3 is TGTGCCAGCAGTTTACTCGTTAGAAAGACCCAGTACTTC. It specifies CASSLLVRKTQYF.

The rearrangement joins TRBV5-5 to TRBJ2-7; no clear D. The CDR3 contains 14 residues. Trimming took 0 bases from V and 1 from J, leaving 8 bases between them. Germline V gives CDR1 SGHKS, CDR2 YYEKEE (reference sequence). DNA of the CDR3: TGTGCCAGCAGCTTGGTCGGACGGTCCTACGAGCAGTACTTC. Translated, it gives CASSLVGRSYEQYF. Complete variable domain (other parts from reference TRBV5-5 and TRBJ2-7): DAGVTQSPTHLIKTRGQQVTLRCSPISGHKSVSWYQQVLGQGPQFIFQYYEKEERGRGNFPDRFSARQFPNYSSELNVNALLLGDSALYLCASSLVGRSYEQYFGPGTRLTVT.

Many counts were recorded for this clone. This chain joins TRBV30 and TRBJ1-1; D gene unclear. Germline V gene lookup returns CDR1 GTSNPN and CDR2 SVGIG (reference sequence). Deletions cut 2 bases from V and 4 bases from J, with 14 bases between. This CDR3 has 14 amino acids. The CDR3 here is CAWSTSDGGTEAFF. DNA of the CDR3: TGTGCCTGGAGTACCTCGGACGGCGGCACTGAAGCTTTCTTT.

This clone has only a few counts. This chain uses TRBV6-6 with TRBJ2-3; D gene uncertain. V was shortened by 2 bases and J by 2 bases, with 14 bases between the two germline ends. The CDR3 loop spans 16 amino acids. Germline-derived CDR1 and CDR2 are MNHNY and SVGAGI (reference sequence). CDR3: CASSYGDSFFTDTQYF. The CDR3, as DNA: TGTGCCAGCAGTTACGGTGACTCTTTCTTCACAGATACGCAGTATTTT.

This clone was counted at least ten times. The V call is TRBV7-8, the J call TRBJ1-5, with D perhaps TRBD1 (6 bases). Germline loops: CDR1 SGHVS, CDR2 FQNEAQ. This CDR3 is 17 amino acids long. V dropped 6 bases and J dropped 0 bases, with 18 bases sitting between them. The CDR3 nucleotides are TGTGCCAGCAGTGAAAGAGCGGGGGCATATAGCAATCAGCCCCAGCATTTT. Translated: CASSERAGAYSNQPQHF. The whole variable domain, remainder taken from reference TRBV7-8 and TRBJ1-5, is GAGVSQSPRYKVAKRGQDVALRCDPISGHVSLFWYQQALGQGPEFLTYFQNEAQLDKSGLPSDRFFAERPEGSVSTLKIQRTQQEDSAVYLCASSERAGAYSNQPQHFGDGTRLSIL.

In its sample, this clone was seen a few times. This could be a read error, since a much larger clone is one nucleotide away. Other DNA sequences in this specimen translate into the identical CDR3. The chain recombines TRBV7-2 with TRBJ2-3; D is unclear. Germline V gene sequence: CDR1 SGHTA, CDR2 FQGNSA. Trimming removed 5 bases from V and 0 bases from J, with 9 bases in between. The CDR3 sequence is 14 residues long. The CDR3: CASSPTTSTDTQYF. The CDR3 DNA follows: TGTGCCAGCAGCCCGACAACTAGCACAGATACGCAGTATTTT.

This clone was detected a few times. The rearrangement uses TRBV5-1 and TRBJ1-2; 7 bases are shared with TRBD1. This CDR3 is 14 amino acids long. The germline V gene has CDR1 SGHRS and CDR2 YFSETQ. Unmatched junction bases numbered 7, after V lost 4 bases and J lost 4 bases. Written as DNA, the CDR3 is TGCGCCAGCAGCCAGGGACAGACAATCTATGGCTACACCTTC. This translates into CASSQGQTIYGYTF.